The 24 T cell receptor beta chains reported below all come from one sample, sequenced in a study of Graves' ophthalmopathy and Graves' hyperthyroidism. As the template, RNA transcripts were used to amplify TCR beta CDR3 regions. The first-round RT-PCR employed HTBI primers together with the Qiagen OneStep RT-PCR kit. A multiplex PCR was then performed as the second round. TCRdb re-called the multiplex PCR reads with MiXCR, one entry per CDR3 protein. The sample comprises about 1.1 million distinct CDR3 sequences, about two fifths of which are singletons, and more than 9.5% rests with the top ten. The sequenced sample consisted of peripheral blood or thyroid tissue (not recorded which). The receptors were gathered from an adult man with Graves' hyperthyroidism.

In the case of this clonotype: A much bigger clone sits one base away, suggesting this may be a read error. V and J are TRBV10-2 and TRBJ1-1; no definite D call. Trimming cost V 2 bases and J 0 bases, with 7 bases left between them. Germline V gene sequence: CDR1 WSHSY, CDR2 SAAADI. The CDR3 consists of 14 residues. The CDR3 nucleotides are TGCGCCAGCAGTGAGCATGGTATGAACACTGAAGCTTTCTTT. It translates to CASSEHGMNTEAFF.

This sequence joins TRBV6-5 and TRBJ1-4; D is unclear. This CDR3 comprises 14 residues. Germline CDR1 reads MNHEY; CDR2 reads SVGAGI. The V end lost 2 bases, the J end lost 8 bases, and 12 bases lay between the germline ends. Written as DNA, the CDR3 is TGTGCCAGCAGTTACGTGTCGGCGCGGGAAAAACTGTTTTTT. Translation: CASSYVSAREKLFF.

Ten or more counts support this clonotype. For the CDR3, the DNA is TGTGCCAGCAGCCAAGAAGGTTACAGGGGGAACACTGAAGCTTTCTTT. It translates to CASSQEGYRGNTEAFF. The chain carries TRBV14 and TRBJ1-1; 7 bases agree with TRBD1. Germline loops: CDR1 SGHDN, CDR2 FVKESK. The CDR3 covers 16 residues. V trimming: 0 bases; J trimming: 1 base; junction bases outside the gene matches: 5.

This chain joins TRBV12-3 or TRBV12-4 and TRBJ2-2; possible D gene TRBD2, 5 bases. CDR3 length equals 14 residues. The germline V and J ends were trimmed by 4 bases and 7 bases, with 13 bases remaining between them. The DNA for the CDR3 is TGTGCCAGCAGTTCGGAGGAGGCGGGCGGGGAGCTGTTTTTT. This translates into CASSSEEAGGELFF.

This chain connects TRBV11-1 to TRBJ2-7; possible D gene TRBD1, 6 bases. V lost 8 bases, J lost 2 bases, and 19 bases lay in between. Germline loops: CDR1 SGHAT, CDR2 FQDESV (reference sequence). The CDR3 extends over 15 amino acids. As DNA, the CDR3 is TGTGCCAGCGGCCCTCTCCAGGGGATCCCCTACGAGCAGTACTTC. This gives the protein CASGPLQGIPYEQYF. The whole variable domain, remainder taken from reference TRBV11-1 and TRBJ2-7, is EAEVAQSPRYKITEKSQAVAFWCDPISGHATLYWYRQILGQGPELLVQFQDESVVDDSQLPKDRFSAERLKGVDSTLKIQPAELGDSAMYLCASGPLQGIPYEQYFGPGTRLTVT.

In this sample, this clonotype turned up many times. The rearrangement uses TRBV7-2 and TRBJ2-7; TRBD2 matches at 14 bases. V lost 4 bases to trimming and J lost 1 base; unmatched junction nucleotides: 6. The CDR3 loop spans 17 amino acids. Germline V CDR1 and CDR2: SGHTA, FQGNSA. Here the CDR3 reads CASSSGTSGGRSYEQYF. The CDR3 DNA reads as TGTGCCAGCAGCTCTGGGACTAGCGGGGGACGATCCTACGAGCAGTACTTC.

The table lists this clonotype with many counts. This chain uses TRBV7-2 with TRBJ2-2; 8 bases fit TRBD2. The CDR3 is 15 amino acids. V gave up 2 bases and J gave up 4 bases; unmatched junction bases: 3. The germline gives CDR1 SGHTA, CDR2 FQGNSA. The CDR3 protein is CASSLPGRVTGELFF. Written as DNA, the CDR3 is TGTGCCAGCAGCTTACCCGGGAGGGTCACCGGGGAGCTGTTTTTT.

This clonotype was observed at least ten times. V and J are TRBV13 and TRBJ2-7; TRBD1 matches at 7 bases. The germline gives CDR1 PRHDT, CDR2 FYEKMQ (reference sequence). CDR3 size: 13 residues. V lost 7 bases and J lost 2; bases outside the gene matches: 5. In nucleotides, the CDR3 is TGTGCCAGCAAGGGACAGTATACCTACGAGCAGTACTTC. It codes for CASKGQYTYEQYF.

V usage is TRBV28 and J usage is TRBJ1-6; 7 bases match TRBD1. CDR3 size: 16 residues. Germline lookup yields CDR1 MDHEN and CDR2 SYDVKM. The J segment lost 4 bases and the V segment lost 5 bases, leaving 8 bases of the junction unmatched. CDR3 nucleotide sequence: TGTGCCAGCAGTCAGACAGGGAACGGTTATAATTCACCCCTCCACTTT. Translating it yields CASSQTGNGYNSPLHF.

The J gene is TRBJ1-3, the V gene TRBV7-6; D remains unclear. The CDR3 has 14 amino acids. Per germline, CDR1 SGHVS and CDR2 FNYEAQ. The ends were cut back, 3 bases at V and 4 bases at J, with 10 bases in the middle. The CDR3 DNA reads as TGTGCCAGCAGCTTTATAGCGTCAGGAAACACCATATATTTT. It yields the protein CASSFIASGNTIYF.

The CDR3 loop reads CASSLRIRTYEQYF. In DNA form, the CDR3 reads TGTGCCAGCAGCTTAAGGATACGAACCTACGAGCAGTACTTC. The V gene is TRBV13, the J gene TRBJ2-7; the D is unclear. V lost 2 bases to trimming and J lost 2 bases, with 10 bases between them. The CDR3 spans 14 residues. The V gene's germline CDR1 is PRHDT and CDR2 FYEKMQ (reference sequence).

This clonotype was seen at least ten times. The chain couples TRBV2 to TRBJ1-3; D remains unclear. The CDR3 sequence is 13 residues long. V lost 7 bases and J 7 bases, leaving 14 bases between the germline ends. Germline CDR1 is SNHLY and CDR2 is FYNNEI. The CDR3 spells CASTILPGNTIYF. The CDR3 nucleotides read TGTGCCAGCACGATACTTCCCGGGAACACCATATATTTT.

This clonotype was seen ten or more times. The chain is built from TRBV5-1 and TRBJ2-2; TRBD1 might be the D (5 bases). V was trimmed by 5 bases and J by 5 bases, leaving 10 bases between them. The germline CDR1 and CDR2 sequences are SGHRS and YFSETQ. The CDR3 runs to 13 residues. CDR3 in DNA: TGCGCCAGCAGTCAGGGTCTGACCGGGGAGCTGTTTTTT. Encoded protein: CASSQGLTGELFF.

In this sample, this clonotype turned up once. A read error may be the cause here, since a much bigger clone is one base away. V usage is TRBV20-1 and J usage is TRBJ2-7; perhaps TRBD2 as D (6 bases). The CDR3 extends over 13 amino acids. The V gene's germline CDR1 is DFQATT and CDR2 SNEGSKA (reference sequence). Between the trimmed V and J ends, which lost 6 bases and 0 bases, there was a span of 12 bases. The CDR3 region is CSALGTFSYEQYF. Here the CDR3 DNA reads TGCAGTGCCCTCGGGACTTTCTCCTACGAGCAGTACTTC.

The chain links TRBV3-1 to TRBJ1-4; possible D gene TRBD1, 6 bases. The V end lost 5 bases, the J end lost 5 bases, and 18 bases lay between the germline ends. CDR1 LGHDT and CDR2 YNNKEL come from the germline V gene (reference sequence). This CDR3 region has 16 residues. The CDR3 reads CASSNLRDTGNEKLFF. For the CDR3, the DNA is TGTGCCAGCAGCAATCTTCGGGACACAGGGAATGAAAAACTGTTTTTT.

The chain carries TRBV4-3 and TRBJ2-7; 9 bases match TRBD2. The V segment lost 0 bases and the J segment 4 bases; nucleotides outside the gene matches: 10. Germline lookup yields CDR1 LGHNA and CDR2 YSLEER. This CDR3 spans 17 amino acids. This chain's CDR3 is CASSQDLSLAGPYEQYF. As DNA, the CDR3 is TGCGCCAGCAGCCAAGATCTGTCGCTAGCGGGACCTTACGAGCAGTACTTC.

The rearrangement uses TRBV10-3 and TRBJ1-5, with D perhaps TRBD1 (6 bases). The CDR3 contains 14 residues. V lost 4 bases to trimming and J lost 7 bases, with 14 bases between them. Germline assignment: CDR1 ENHRY and CDR2 SYGVKD. CDR3 sequence reads: CAISGTRGDQPQHF. In nucleotides, the CDR3 is TGTGCCATCAGTGGTACTAGGGGGGACCAGCCCCAGCATTTT.

Worth noting for this clonotype: Germline and junction disagree at one end, which may indicate a read error. The genes are TRBV7-9 and TRBJ2-7, with TRBD1 matching 7 bases. The CDR3 loop spans 17 amino acids. The germline V gene has CDR1 SEHNR and CDR2 FQNEAQ (reference sequence). The CDR3 nucleotides read TGCGCCAGCAGCCGGGGCCTCCGGGACAGCCTCTCCTACGAGCAGTACTTC. Residues: CASSRGLRDSLSYEQYF.

This clonotype was detected once. The chain employs TRBV19 and TRBJ2-7; TRBD2 matches at 10 bases. Germline V CDR1 and CDR2: LNHDA, SQIVND (reference sequence). V shed 5 bases and J 3 bases; nucleotides not matched to a gene: 22. There are 20 residues in the CDR3. The chain's CDR3 is CASSSTPGHTGLAEIYEQYF. Here the CDR3 DNA reads TGTGCCAGTAGTTCCACCCCGGGGCATACCGGACTAGCGGAGATCTACGAGCAGTACTTC.

This clonotype has only a few counts. The V and J genes are TRBV13 and TRBJ1-1; maybe TRBD1 (6 bases). The germline V gene has CDR1 PRHDT and CDR2 FYEKMQ (reference sequence). The CDR3 totals 16 residues. Trimming left V 7 bases short and J 1 base short, with 19 bases between. CDR3 coding DNA: TGTGCCAGCACCACTACCCGGACAGCGGCGAACACTGAAGCTTTCTTT. Translation: CASTTTRTAANTEAFF.

V and J are TRBV25-1 and TRBJ2-5; a weak D match, TRBD1 (5 bases). This CDR3 region has 13 residues. Trimming removed 5 bases from V and 10 bases from J, with 17 bases in between. CDR1 and CDR2 from the germline V gene are MGHDK and SYGVNS. Here the CDR3 DNA reads TGTGCCAGCAGTTCACAGCAGGGTAATGGCCAGTACTTC. Translation: CASSSQQGNGQYF.

About this clonotype: No conserved phenylalanine or tryptophan ends this CDR3, so it is likely a read error. No DNA is shown, since the ends of the CDR3 on it are uncertain; the CDR3 is the one TCRdb lists. The chain couples TRBV29-1 to TRBJ1-3; TRBD1 was called by the table and not checked on the DNA. Germline V lookup: CDR1 SQVTM, CDR2 ANQGSEA. The CDR3 is made up of 9 amino acids, end residues included. The CDR3 here is CSVVGTVDT.

This clonotype was seen at least ten times. The rearrangement joins TRBV9 to TRBJ1-4; weak D call: TRBD1 (6 bases). V was cut by 2 bases and J by 8 bases, with 13 bases left in between. Germline lookup yields CDR1 SGDLS and CDR2 YYNGEE. This CDR3 spans 14 amino acids. The CDR3 DNA follows: TGTGCCAGCAGCGTGGGCAGGGGCGGCGAAAAACTGTTTTTT. Translation: CASSVGRGGEKLFF.

The V gene is TRBV10-3, the J gene TRBJ2-5; 8 positions match TRBD1. V lost 10 bases and J lost 5; bases outside the gene matches: 12. Germline CDR1 is ENHRY and CDR2 is SYGVKD. This CDR3 comprises 14 residues. DNA for the CDR3: TGTGCCAGCACCCGGACAGGGCCAGGCGAGACCCAGTACTTC. It specifies CASTRTGPGETQYF.